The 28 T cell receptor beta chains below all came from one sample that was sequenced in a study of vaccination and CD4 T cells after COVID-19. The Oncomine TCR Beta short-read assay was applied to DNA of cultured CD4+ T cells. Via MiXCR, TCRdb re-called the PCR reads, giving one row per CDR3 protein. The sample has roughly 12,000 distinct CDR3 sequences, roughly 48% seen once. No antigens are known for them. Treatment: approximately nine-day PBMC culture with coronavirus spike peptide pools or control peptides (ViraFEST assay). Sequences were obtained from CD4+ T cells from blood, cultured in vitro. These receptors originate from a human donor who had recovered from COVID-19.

The chain's CDR3 is CASSTIAGDTQYF. The DNA for the CDR3 is TGTGCCAGCAGTACCATAGCGGGAGATACGCAGTATTTT. The chain is built from TRBV28 and TRBJ2-3; 7 nucleotides agree with TRBD2. V lost 5 bases, J lost 5 bases, and 4 bases stayed unmatched. This CDR3 region has 13 residues. The germline CDR1 and CDR2 sequences are MDHEN and SYDVKM.

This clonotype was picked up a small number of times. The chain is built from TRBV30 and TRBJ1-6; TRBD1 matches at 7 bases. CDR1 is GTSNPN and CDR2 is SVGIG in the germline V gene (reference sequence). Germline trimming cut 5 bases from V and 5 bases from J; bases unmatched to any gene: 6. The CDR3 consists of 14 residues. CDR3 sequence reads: CAWDPTGDNSPLHF. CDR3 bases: TGTGCCTGGGACCCTACAGGGGATAATTCACCCCTCCACTTT.

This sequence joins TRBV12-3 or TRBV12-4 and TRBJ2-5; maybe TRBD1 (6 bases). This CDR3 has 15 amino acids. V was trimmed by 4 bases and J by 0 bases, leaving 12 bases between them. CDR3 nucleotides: TGTGCCAGCAGTTCCTCCGGGACATACCAAGAGACCCAGTACTTC. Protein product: CASSSSGTYQETQYF.

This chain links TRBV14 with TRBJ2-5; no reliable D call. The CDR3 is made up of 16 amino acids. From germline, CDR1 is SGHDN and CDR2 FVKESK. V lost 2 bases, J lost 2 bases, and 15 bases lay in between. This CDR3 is CASSQPPAGVQETQYF. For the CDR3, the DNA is TGTGCCAGCAGCCAACCTCCCGCTGGAGTTCAAGAGACCCAGTACTTC.

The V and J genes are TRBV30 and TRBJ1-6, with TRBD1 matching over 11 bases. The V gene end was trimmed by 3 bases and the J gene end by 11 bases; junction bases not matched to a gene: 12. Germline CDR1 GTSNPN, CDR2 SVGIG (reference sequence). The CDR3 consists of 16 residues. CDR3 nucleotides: TGTGCCTGGAGAGAACCGGGACAGGGGGATTCGGCACCCCTCCACTTT. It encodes CAWREPGQGDSAPLHF. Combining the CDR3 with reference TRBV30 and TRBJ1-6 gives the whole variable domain SQTIHQWPATLVQPVGSPLSLECTVEGTSNPNLYWYRQAAGRGLQLLFYSVGIGQISSEVPQNLSASRPQDRQFILSSKKLLLSDSGFYLCAWREPGQGDSAPLHFGNGTRLTVT.

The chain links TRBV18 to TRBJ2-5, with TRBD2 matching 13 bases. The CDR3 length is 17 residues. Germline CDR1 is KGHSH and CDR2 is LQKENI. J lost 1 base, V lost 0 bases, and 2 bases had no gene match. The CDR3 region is CASSPPRTSGSQETQYF. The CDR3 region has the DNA TGTGCCAGCTCACCACCTCGGACTAGCGGGAGCCAAGAGACCCAGTACTTC.

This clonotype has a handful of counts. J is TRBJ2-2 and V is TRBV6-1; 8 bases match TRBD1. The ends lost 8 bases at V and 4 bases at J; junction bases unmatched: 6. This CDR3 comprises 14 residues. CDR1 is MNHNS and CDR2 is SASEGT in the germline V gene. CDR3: CASRDRPLTGELFF. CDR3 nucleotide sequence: TGTGCCAGCCGGGACAGGCCGCTCACCGGGGAGCTGTTTTTT.

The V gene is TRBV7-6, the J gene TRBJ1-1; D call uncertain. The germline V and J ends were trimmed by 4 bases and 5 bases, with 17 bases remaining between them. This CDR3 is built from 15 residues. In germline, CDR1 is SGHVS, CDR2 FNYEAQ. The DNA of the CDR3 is TGTGCCAGCAGCTGGCAAGCGAACGTGAGGACTGAAGCTTTCTTT. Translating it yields CASSWQANVRTEAFF.

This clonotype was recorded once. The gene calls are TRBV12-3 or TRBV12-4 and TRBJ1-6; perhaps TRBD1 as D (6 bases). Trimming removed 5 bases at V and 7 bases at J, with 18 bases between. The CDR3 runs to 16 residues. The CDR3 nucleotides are TGTGCCAGCAGTCCCAATAATCGGGGACAAAATTCACCCCTCCACTTT. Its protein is CASSPNNRGQNSPLHF.

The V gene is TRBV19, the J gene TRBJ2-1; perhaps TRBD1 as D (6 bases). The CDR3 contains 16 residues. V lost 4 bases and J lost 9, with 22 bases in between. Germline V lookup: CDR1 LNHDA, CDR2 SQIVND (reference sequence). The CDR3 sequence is CASSKVLAAQDSEQFF. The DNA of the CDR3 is TGTGCCAGTAGTAAGGTTTTAGCAGCCCAGGACAGTGAGCAGTTCTTC. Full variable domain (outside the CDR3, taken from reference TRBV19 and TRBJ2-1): DGGITQSPKYLFRKEGQNVTLSCEQNLNHDAMYWYRQDPGQGLRLIYYSQIVNDFQKGDIAEGYSVSREKKESFPLTVTSAQKNPTAFYLCASSKVLAAQDSEQFFGPGTRLTVL.

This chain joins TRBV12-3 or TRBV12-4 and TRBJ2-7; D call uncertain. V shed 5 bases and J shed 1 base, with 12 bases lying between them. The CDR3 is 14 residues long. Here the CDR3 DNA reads TGTGCCAGCAGTCCGGGCCTCGGGTCCTACGAGCAGTACTTC. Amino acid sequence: CASSPGLGSYEQYF.

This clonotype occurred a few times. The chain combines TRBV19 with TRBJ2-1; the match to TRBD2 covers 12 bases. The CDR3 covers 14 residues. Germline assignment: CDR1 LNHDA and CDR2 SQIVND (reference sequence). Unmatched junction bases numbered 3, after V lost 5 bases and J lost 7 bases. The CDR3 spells CASSRLAGGNEQFF. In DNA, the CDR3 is TGTGCCAGTAGTCGGCTAGCGGGAGGGAATGAGCAGTTCTTC.

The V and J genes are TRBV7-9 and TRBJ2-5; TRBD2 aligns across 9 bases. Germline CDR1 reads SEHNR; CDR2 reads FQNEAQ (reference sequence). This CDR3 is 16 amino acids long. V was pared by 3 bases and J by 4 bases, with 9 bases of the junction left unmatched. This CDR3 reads CASSFFLSGRGETQYF. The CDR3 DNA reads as TGTGCCAGCAGCTTCTTTCTTAGCGGGAGAGGAGAGACCCAGTACTTC.

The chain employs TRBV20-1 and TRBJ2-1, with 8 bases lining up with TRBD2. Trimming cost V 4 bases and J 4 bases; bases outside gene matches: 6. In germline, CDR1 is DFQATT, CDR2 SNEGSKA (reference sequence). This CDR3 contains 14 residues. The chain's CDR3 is CSATSGLEYNEQFF. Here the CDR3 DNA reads TGCAGTGCTACCTCGGGACTAGAGTACAATGAGCAGTTCTTC.

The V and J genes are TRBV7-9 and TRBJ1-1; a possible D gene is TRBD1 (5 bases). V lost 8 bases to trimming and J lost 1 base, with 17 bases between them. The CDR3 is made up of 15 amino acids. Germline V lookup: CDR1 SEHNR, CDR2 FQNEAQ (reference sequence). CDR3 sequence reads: CASLRRGRTNTEAFF. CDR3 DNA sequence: TGTGCCAGCCTGAGGCGGGGACGCACGAACACTGAAGCTTTCTTT.

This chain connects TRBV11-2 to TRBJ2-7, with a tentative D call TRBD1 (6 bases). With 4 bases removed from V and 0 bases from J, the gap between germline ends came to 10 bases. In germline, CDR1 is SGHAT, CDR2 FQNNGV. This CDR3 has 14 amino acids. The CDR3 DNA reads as TGTGCCAGCAGCTCCGGGACAAGCTCCTACGAGCAGTACTTC. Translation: CASSSGTSSYEQYF.

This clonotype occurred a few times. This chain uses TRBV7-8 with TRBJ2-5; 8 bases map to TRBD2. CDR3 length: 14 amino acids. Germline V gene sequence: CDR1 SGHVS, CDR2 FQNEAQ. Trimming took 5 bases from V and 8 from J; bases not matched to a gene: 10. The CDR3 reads CASSVTSGEATQYF. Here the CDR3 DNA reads TGTGCCAGCAGCGTTACTAGCGGTGAGGCAACCCAGTACTTC.

CDR3 DNA sequence: TGTGCCAGCAGTTATGGGCAGACTGAAGCTTTCTTT. Amino acid sequence: CASSYGQTEAFF. This chain links TRBV6-2 or TRBV6-3 with TRBJ1-1; D ambiguous. Germline CDR1 reads MNHEY; CDR2 reads SVGEGT. V shed 3 bases and J shed 5 bases, with 7 bases lying between them. The CDR3 length is 12 residues.

The CDR3 DNA sequence: TGTGCCAGCAGTGAAAGGGCAGGCCCCACCGGGGAGCTGTTTTTT. Amino acid sequence: CASSERAGPTGELFF. The chain has TRBV6-1 and TRBJ2-2, with D uncertain. The V and J ends lost 2 bases and 4 bases respectively, with 11 bases between them. The CDR3 has 15 residues. Germline V gene lookup returns CDR1 MNHNS and CDR2 SASEGT.

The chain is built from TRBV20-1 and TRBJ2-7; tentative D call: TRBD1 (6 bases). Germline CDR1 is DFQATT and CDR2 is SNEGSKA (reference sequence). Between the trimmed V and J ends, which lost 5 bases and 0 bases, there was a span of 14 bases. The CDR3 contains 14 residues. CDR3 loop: CSAEEDRFSYEQYF. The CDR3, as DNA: TGCAGTGCTGAAGAGGACAGATTCTCCTACGAGCAGTACTTC.

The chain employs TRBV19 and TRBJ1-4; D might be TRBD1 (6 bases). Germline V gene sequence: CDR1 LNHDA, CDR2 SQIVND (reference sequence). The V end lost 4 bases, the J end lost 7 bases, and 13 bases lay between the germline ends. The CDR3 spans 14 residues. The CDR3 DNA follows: TGTGCCAGTAGTAGCACAGGGCTCGGTGAAAAACTGTTTTTT. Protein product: CASSSTGLGEKLFF.

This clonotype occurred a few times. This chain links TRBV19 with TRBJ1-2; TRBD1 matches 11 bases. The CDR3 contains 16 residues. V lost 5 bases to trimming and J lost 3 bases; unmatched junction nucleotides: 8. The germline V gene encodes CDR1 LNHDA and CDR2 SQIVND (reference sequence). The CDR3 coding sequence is TGTGCCAGTAGTCTCCGGGACAGGGGGAAGTACTATGGCTACACCTTC. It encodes CASSLRDRGKYYGYTF.

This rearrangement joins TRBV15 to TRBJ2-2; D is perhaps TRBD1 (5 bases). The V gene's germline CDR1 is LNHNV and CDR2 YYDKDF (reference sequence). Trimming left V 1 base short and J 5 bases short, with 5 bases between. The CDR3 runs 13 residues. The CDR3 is CATSRGTTGELFF. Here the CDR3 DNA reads TGTGCCACCAGCAGAGGGACAACCGGGGAGCTGTTTTTT.

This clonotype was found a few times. The CDR3, as DNA: TGTGCCAGCAGTCCACACCCAGAGAACACCGGGGAGCTGTTTTTT. Translating gives CASSPHPENTGELFF. This rearrangement joins TRBV6-4 to TRBJ2-2; D is ambiguous. Looked up from germline, CDR1 is MRHNA and CDR2 is SNTAGT. The CDR3 sequence is 15 residues long. V was clipped by 5 bases and J by 1 base, with 11 bases between them.

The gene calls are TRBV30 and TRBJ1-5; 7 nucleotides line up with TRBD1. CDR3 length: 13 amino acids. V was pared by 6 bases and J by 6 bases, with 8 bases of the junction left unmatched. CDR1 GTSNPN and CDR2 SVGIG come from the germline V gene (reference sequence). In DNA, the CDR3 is TGTGCCTGTGCGGTCGACAGGGTTCAGCCCCAGCATTTT. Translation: CACAVDRVQPQHF.

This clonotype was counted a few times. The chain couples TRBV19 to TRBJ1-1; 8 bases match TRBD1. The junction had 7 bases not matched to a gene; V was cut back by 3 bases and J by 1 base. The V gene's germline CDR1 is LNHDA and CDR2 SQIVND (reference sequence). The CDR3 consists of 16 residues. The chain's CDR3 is CASSILTGQGNTEAFF. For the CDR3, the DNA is TGTGCCAGTAGTATCCTCACTGGACAGGGGAACACTGAAGCTTTCTTT.

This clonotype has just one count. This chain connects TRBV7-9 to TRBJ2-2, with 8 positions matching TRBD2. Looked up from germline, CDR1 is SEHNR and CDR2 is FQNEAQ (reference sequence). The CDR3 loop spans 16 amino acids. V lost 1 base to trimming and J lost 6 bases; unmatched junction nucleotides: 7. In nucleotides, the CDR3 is TGTGCCAGCAGCTTAGGAACGGGAGGGCCTTCCGGGGAGCTGTTTTTT. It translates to CASSLGTGGPSGELFF.

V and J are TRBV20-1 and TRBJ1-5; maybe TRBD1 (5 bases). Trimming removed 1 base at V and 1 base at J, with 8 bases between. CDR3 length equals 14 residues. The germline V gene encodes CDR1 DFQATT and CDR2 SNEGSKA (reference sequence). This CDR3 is CSARGGESNQPQHF. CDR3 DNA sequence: TGCAGTGCTAGAGGAGGGGAGAGCAATCAGCCCCAGCATTTT.